This TCR beta chain appears in the sequencing data of a study of T-cell memory formation after mild COVID-19. Findings and limits, study-wide: Chiefly within CM and EM were the contracting CD4+ clones; CD8+ ones were within EMRA.

This clonotype was detected ten times or more. Its antigen is as yet unknown. The 5'RACE method, run with constant-segment primers, produced TCR alpha and TCR beta cDNA libraries (carrying sample barcodes and UMIs). In TCRdb, the 5' RACE reads were re-called with MiXCR into one record per CDR3 protein. Among 300,000 to 350,000 distinct CDR3 sequences listed, 12% to 15% were seen once. Sample: PBMCs or a T cell subset sorted from them (not recorded which). The clonotype was recovered from a man between 18 and 35 years old who had mild COVID-19 (a few samples of this study predate the infection). Cell type and time point are not known.

This chain's CDR3 is CASSLADPGQGAEAFF. The CDR3 nucleotides are TGCGCCAGCAGCTTGGCGGACCCGGGACAGGGCGCTGAAGCTTTCTTT. V is TRBV5-1 and J is TRBJ1-1; the match to TRBD1 covers 9 bases. V gave up 0 bases and J gave up 6 bases; unmatched junction bases: 9. The CDR3 sequence is 16 residues long. CDR1 and CDR2 (germline): SGHRS, YFSETQ.